This TCR beta chain was found in a study of siplizumab effects on memory and regulatory T cells. In regard to this clone: What it recognizes is unknown. The same CDR3 is also encoded by other DNA sequences in this sample.

Assays captured 9.8 x 10^4 or so TCR templates per sample. Clones were read by immunoSEQ multiplex PCR, and TCRdb kept only the in-frame ones, dropping some. The sample records 100,000 or so clones, about 94% being singletons. V was shortened by 4 bases and J by 2 bases, with 10 bases between the two germline ends. The CDR3 covers 14 residues. Germline CDR1 is SGHRS and CDR2 is YFSETQ. The study, taken as a whole, reports: About 75-95% of proliferating CD4+ or CD8+ clones had no assignable naive or memory phenotype. Apparently key alloresponse contributors, naive T cells also seemed more diverse than memory cells.

The sequenced material came from non-Treg CD4+ T cells sorted from blood. This TCR derives from a human donor in good health. The J gene is TRBJ2-1, the V gene TRBV5-1, with a weak D call TRBD1 (6 bases). CDR3: CASSLGQTYNEQFF. CDR3 DNA: TGCGCCAGCAGCCTAGGACAGACCTACAATGAGCAGTTCTTC.